In this sample, the clone carrying this TCR beta chain turned up a few times. The antigen remains unidentified. CD45RO/CCR7/CD25/CD127/CD95/CD27 staining was used to isolate CD4+ naive, central memory, regulatory and stem cell-like memory cells by sorting. V was pared by 0 bases and J by 5 bases, with 13 bases between. CDR3 length: 15 amino acids. Germline CDR1 SGHTA, CDR2 FQGNSA. Sequencing targeted expressed TCRB transcripts, as all isolated RNA had been reverse transcribed. TCRdb's copy holds only in-frame clones and misses some; the assay was immunoSEQ multiplex PCR. Among 220,000 or so clones listed, 68% were seen once. This entry comes from a study of beta chain features in type 1 diabetes. Study-level results: Shortening that was moderate but significant affected the TCRB CDR3s of Type 1 diabetes patients in all four CD4+ subsets. A possible short-template PCR bias applies equally to patients and controls. A closer apparent resemblance between naive, central memory and Treg TCRB repertoires was seen in patients than in healthy donors.

Sequencing was carried out using naive CD4+ T cells from blood. The V call is TRBV7-2, the J call TRBJ2-5; the D gene is possibly TRBD2 (5 bases). This sequence originates from a man aged 25-45 years in good health. This chain's CDR3 is CASSLARGVRETQYF. The DNA for the CDR3 is TGTGCCAGCAGCTTAGCCCGGGGTGTTAGGGAGACCCAGTACTTC. Together with reference TRBV7-2 and TRBJ2-5, the CDR3 gives the full variable domain: GAGVSQSPSNKVTEKGKDVELRCDPISGHTALYWYRQSLGQGLEFLIYFQGNSAPDKSGLPSDRFSAERTGGSVSTLTIQRTQQEDSAVYLCASSLARGVRETQYFGPGTRLLVL.